This T cell receptor beta chain was recovered during a study of T cell changes during pregnancy in multiple sclerosis. Some clones are missing from TCRdb's copy, which holds only in-frame ones; the method was immunoSEQ multiplex PCR. The table lists 30,000 to 35,000 clones, 90% of them singletons, with around 13% in the top ten. The germline gives CDR1 LNHNV, CDR2 YYDKDF (reference sequence). Trimming pared 3 bases from V and 3 bases from J, leaving 15 bases between. The CDR3 loop spans 15 amino acids. This sequence joins TRBV15 and TRBJ2-7; D is perhaps TRBD1 (6 bases). Sequencing was performed on CD8+ T cells from peripheral blood mononuclear cells, taken in the first trimester of pregnancy. This receptor was obtained from a female donor with multiple sclerosis, enrolled in a pregnancy study. The CDR3 DNA reads TGTGCCACCAGCAGTCCCTCGGGACACTTCTACGAGCAGTACTTC. Protein: CATSSPSGHFYEQYF.